This TCR beta chain was recovered during a study of response to subunit inactivated influenza vaccine. Study-level findings and limits: Authors suggested few new T cells are recruited by each seasonal influenza vaccination.

From the RT-PCR reads, TCRdb called clonotypes with MiXCR, one entry per CDR3 protein. The profile shows 530,000 or so distinct CDR3 sequences, 13% to 15% of them singletons. A few counts support this clonotype. Its antigen is unidentified. V lost 0 bases and J 11 bases, leaving 12 bases between the germline ends. Germline V CDR1 and CDR2: MNHNY, SVGAGI (reference sequence). CDR3 length: 13 amino acids. The chain links TRBV6-6 to TRBJ2-3, with D perhaps TRBD1 (6 bases). The sequencing used PBMCs from blood, collected 12 days after vaccination. The receptor was isolated from a man aged 45 to 65 who received an inactivated influenza vaccine. This CDR3 reads CASSYSGHQLQYF. CDR3 nucleotide sequence: TGTGCCAGCAGTTACTCGGGACATCAGTTGCAGTATTTT.